The 18 T cell receptor beta chains given below trace back to one sample, sequenced in a study of monozygotic twins with inflammatory bowel disease. Using the 5' RACE reads, TCRdb records one entry per CDR3 protein without DNA. This listing includes approximately 400,000 distinct CDR3 sequences. The specimen sequenced was blood. These receptors were collected from a human donor with ulcerative colitis or Crohn's disease, or a healthy co-twin of an affected twin (not recorded which).

The chain recombines TRBV18 with TRBJ2-5. Germline CDR1 is KGHSH and CDR2 is LQKENI. The CDR3 consists of 13 residues. CDR3 residues: CASSPPMEETQYF.

The chain recombines TRBV19 with TRBJ1-1; without DNA, the TCRdb call of TRBD1 cannot be checked. The CDR3 sequence is 16 residues long. Germline CDR1 LNHDA, CDR2 SQIVND (reference sequence). This chain's CDR3 is CASSTGGARMNTEAFF.

The gene calls are TRBV7-9 and TRBJ2-7; TCRdb designates TRBD1, a call that cannot be tested without DNA. This CDR3 is built from 15 residues. Germline CDR1 reads SEHNR; CDR2 reads FQNEAQ (reference sequence). The CDR3 protein is CASSQGGDSSYEQYF.

This sequence joins TRBV24-1 and TRBJ2-5; TCRdb selects TRBD2, and the lack of DNA leaves this call unchecked. CDR1 is KGHDR and CDR2 is SFDVKD in the germline V gene. The CDR3 length is 16 residues. The CDR3 here is CATSDPGTSGQETQYF.

The V and J genes are TRBV20-1 and TRBJ2-7; the D call from TCRdb, TRBD2, cannot be confirmed without DNA. CDR1 and CDR2 from the germline V gene are DFQATT and SNEGSKA (reference sequence). The CDR3 has 14 amino acids. The CDR3 is CSAPTSGGVWEQYF.

The rearrangement links TRBV29-1 to TRBJ2-1; the TCRdb D gene call, TRBD2, has no DNA to confirm it. The CDR3 spans 14 residues. Germline-derived CDR1 and CDR2 are SQVTM and ANQGSEA. The CDR3 spells CSVVSGGPLGEQFF.

J is TRBJ1-2 and V is TRBV20-1. Germline-derived CDR1 and CDR2 are DFQATT and SNEGSKA (reference sequence). The CDR3 length is 12 residues. This chain's CDR3 is CSARIQAGGYTF.

The rearrangement joins TRBV15 to TRBJ1-1; TCRdb's D call, TRBD1, is unchecked because there is no DNA. The CDR3 spans 14 residues. CDR1 LNHNV and CDR2 YYDKDF come from the germline V gene (reference sequence). The chain's CDR3 is CATTSGTKSTEAFF.

This chain links TRBV19 with TRBJ2-2; TCRdb returns TRBD1, unconfirmable since there is no DNA. Germline V gene sequence: CDR1 LNHDA, CDR2 SQIVND (reference sequence). The CDR3 totals 15 residues. CDR3: CASSKGQGITGELFF.

The chain uses TRBV6-1 and TRBJ1-2; TCRdb outputs TRBD1, but without DNA this stays unchecked. Germline CDR1 is MNHNS and CDR2 is SASEGT. This CDR3 region has 12 residues. The CDR3 region is CASRPTGSGYTF.

This chain uses TRBV7-8 with TRBJ1-5. This CDR3 has 18 amino acids. Germline V CDR1 and CDR2: SGHVS, FQNEAQ. CDR3 protein: CASSPGGGAGYSNQPQHF. Drawing the rest from reference TRBV7-8 and TRBJ1-5, the complete variable domain is GAGVSQSPRYKVAKRGQDVALRCDPISGHVSLFWYQQALGQGPEFLTYFQNEAQLDKSGLPSDRFFAERPEGSVSTLKIQRTQQEDSAVYLCASSPGGGAGYSNQPQHFGDGTRLSIL.

The chain recombines TRBV5-1 with TRBJ2-3; the D call from TCRdb, TRBD2, cannot be confirmed without DNA. The CDR3 spans 19 residues. The germline V gene encodes CDR1 SGHRS and CDR2 YFSETQ. This chain's CDR3 is CASSLSLPGLAGWTDTQYF.

The chain uses TRBV19 and TRBJ1-5; without DNA, the TCRdb call of TRBD1 cannot be checked. The germline V gene has CDR1 LNHDA and CDR2 SQIVND (reference sequence). The CDR3 totals 16 residues. CDR3 region: CASSEQGAGGNQPQHF.

The V and J genes are TRBV7-8 and TRBJ2-5; TCRdb designates TRBD2, a call that cannot be tested without DNA. This CDR3 is 14 amino acids long. Per germline, CDR1 SGHVS and CDR2 FQNEAQ. The CDR3 here is CASSGRTSLETQYF.

V gene TRBV27 combines with J gene TRBJ1-5; TCRdb's assignment of TRBD1 cannot be checked, as there is no DNA. The CDR3 runs to 12 residues. Germline assignment: CDR1 MNHEY and CDR2 SMNVEV (reference sequence). The CDR3 spells CASRGGNQPQHF.

The J gene is TRBJ1-2, the V gene TRBV6-5. Germline lookup yields CDR1 MNHEY and CDR2 SVGAGI. The CDR3 runs 15 residues. The CDR3 loop reads CASSYSDTSYYGYTF.

This sequence joins TRBV20-1 and TRBJ1-5. This CDR3 is built from 13 residues. In germline, CDR1 is DFQATT, CDR2 SNEGSKA (reference sequence). The CDR3 is CSARWDHLRPQHF.

The gene calls are TRBV9 and TRBJ2-5; without DNA, the TCRdb call of TRBD1 cannot be checked. Germline CDR1 and CDR2: SGDLS and YYNGEE. The CDR3 is 16 amino acids. The CDR3 protein is CASSSLGTNTQETQYF.